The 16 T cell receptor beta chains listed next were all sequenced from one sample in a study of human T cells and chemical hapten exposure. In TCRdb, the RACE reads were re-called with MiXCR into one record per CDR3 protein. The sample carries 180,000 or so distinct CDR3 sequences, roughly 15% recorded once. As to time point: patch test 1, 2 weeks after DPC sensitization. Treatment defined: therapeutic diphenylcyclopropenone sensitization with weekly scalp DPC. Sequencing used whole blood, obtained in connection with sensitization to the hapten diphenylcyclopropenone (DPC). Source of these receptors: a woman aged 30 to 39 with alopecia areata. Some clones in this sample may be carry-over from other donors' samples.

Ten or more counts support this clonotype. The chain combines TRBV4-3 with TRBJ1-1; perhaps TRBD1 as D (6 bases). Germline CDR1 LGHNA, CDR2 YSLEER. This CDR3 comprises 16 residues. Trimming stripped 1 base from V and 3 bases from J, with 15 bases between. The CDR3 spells CASSQVVGGWDTEAFF. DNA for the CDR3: TGCGCCAGCAGCCAAGTTGTTGGGGGCTGGGACACTGAAGCTTTCTTT.

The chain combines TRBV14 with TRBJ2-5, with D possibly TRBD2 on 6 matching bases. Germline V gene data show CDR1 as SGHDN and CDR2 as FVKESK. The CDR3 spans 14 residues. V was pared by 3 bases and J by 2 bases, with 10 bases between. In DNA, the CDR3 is TGTGCCAGCAGCCATGTGACTAGACAAGAGACCCAGTACTTC. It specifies CASSHVTRQETQYF.

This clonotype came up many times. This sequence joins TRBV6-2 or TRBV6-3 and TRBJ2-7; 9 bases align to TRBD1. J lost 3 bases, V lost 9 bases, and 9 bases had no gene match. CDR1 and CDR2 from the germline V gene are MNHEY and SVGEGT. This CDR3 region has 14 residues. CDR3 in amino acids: CASQTDRGFYEQYF. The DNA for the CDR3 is TGTGCCAGTCAGACGGACAGGGGATTCTACGAGCAGTACTTC.

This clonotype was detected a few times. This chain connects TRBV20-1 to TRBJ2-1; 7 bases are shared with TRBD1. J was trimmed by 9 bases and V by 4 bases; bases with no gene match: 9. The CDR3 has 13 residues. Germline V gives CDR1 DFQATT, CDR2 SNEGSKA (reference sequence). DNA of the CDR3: TGCAGTGCTACCGCCGGGACAGTCGGTGAGCAGTTCTTC. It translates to CSATAGTVGEQFF.

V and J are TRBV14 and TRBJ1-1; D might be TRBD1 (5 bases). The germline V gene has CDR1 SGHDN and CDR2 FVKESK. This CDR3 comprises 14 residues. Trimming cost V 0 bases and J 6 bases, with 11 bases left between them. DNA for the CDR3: TGTGCCAGCAGCCAAGATTTGAGGGGTGCTGAAGCTTTCTTT. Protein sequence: CASSQDLRGAEAFF.

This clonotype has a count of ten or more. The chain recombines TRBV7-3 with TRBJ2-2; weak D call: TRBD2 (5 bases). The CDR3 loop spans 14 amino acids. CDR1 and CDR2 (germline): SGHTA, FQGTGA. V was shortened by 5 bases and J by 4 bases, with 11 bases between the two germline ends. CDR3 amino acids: CASSVDRGTGELFF. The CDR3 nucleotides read TGTGCCAGCAGCGTGGACCGGGGCACCGGGGAGCTGTTTTTT.

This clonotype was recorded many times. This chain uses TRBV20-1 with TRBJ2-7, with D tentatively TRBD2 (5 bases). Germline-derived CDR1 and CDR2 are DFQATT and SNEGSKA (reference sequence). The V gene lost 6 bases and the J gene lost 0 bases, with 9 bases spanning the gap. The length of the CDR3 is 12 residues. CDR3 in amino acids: CSASSASYEQYF. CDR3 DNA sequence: TGCAGTGCCAGTAGCGCCTCCTACGAGCAGTACTTC.

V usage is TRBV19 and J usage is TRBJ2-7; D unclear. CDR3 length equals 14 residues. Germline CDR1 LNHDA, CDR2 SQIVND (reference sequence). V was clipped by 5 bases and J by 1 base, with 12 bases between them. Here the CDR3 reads CASSPRTVSYEQYF. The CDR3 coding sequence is TGTGCCAGTAGTCCGCGGACGGTTTCCTACGAGCAGTACTTC.

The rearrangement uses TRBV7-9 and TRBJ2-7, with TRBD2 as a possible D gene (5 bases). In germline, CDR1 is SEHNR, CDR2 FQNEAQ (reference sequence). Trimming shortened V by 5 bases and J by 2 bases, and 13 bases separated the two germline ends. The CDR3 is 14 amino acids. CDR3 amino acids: CASSPRRGTYEQYF. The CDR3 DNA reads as TGTGCCAGCAGCCCCCGTCGGGGTACCTACGAGCAGTACTTC. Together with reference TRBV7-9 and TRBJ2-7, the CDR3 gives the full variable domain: DTGVSQNPRHKITKRGQNVTFRCDPISEHNRLYWYRQTLGQGPEFLTYFQNEAQLEKSRLLSDRFSAERPKGSFSTLEIQRTEQGDSAMYLCASSPRRGTYEQYFGPGTRLTVT.

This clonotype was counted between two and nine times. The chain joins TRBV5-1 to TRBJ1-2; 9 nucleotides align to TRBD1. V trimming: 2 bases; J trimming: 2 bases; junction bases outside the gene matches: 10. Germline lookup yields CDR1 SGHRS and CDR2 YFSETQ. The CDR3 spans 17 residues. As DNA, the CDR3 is TGCGCCAGCAGCTTTGTTCCCGGGACAGGGATGAACTATGGCTACACCTTC. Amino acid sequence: CASSFVPGTGMNYGYTF. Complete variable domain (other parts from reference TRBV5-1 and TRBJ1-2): KAGVTQTPRYLIKTRGQQVTLSCSPISGHRSVSWYQQTPGQGLQFLFEYFSETQRNKGNFPGRFSGRQFSNSRSEMNVSTLELGDSALYLCASSFVPGTGMNYGYTFGSGTRLTVV.

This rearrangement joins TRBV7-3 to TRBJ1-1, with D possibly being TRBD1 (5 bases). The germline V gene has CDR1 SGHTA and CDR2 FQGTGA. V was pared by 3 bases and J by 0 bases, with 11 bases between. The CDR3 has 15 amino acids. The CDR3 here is CASSLQGTMNTEAFF. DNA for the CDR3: TGTGCCAGCAGCTTGCAGGGCACGATGAACACTGAAGCTTTCTTT.

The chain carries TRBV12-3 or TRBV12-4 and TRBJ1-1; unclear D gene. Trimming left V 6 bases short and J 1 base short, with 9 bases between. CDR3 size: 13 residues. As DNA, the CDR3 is TGTGCCAGCAGCTTTATGGAGAACACTGAAGCTTTCTTT. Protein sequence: CASSFMENTEAFF.

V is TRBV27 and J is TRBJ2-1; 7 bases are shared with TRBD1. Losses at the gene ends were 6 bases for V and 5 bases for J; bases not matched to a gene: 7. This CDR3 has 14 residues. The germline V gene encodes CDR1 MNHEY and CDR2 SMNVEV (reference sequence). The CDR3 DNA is TGTGCCAGCAGGACAGGGATAGGGCACAATGAGCAGTTCTTC. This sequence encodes CASRTGIGHNEQFF.

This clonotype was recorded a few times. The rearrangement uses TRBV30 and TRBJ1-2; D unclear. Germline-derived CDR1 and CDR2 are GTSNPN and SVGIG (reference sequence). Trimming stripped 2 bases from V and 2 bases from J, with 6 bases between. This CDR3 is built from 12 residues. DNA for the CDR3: TGTGCCTGGAGTCGAGGGAACTATGGCTACACCTTC. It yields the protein CAWSRGNYGYTF. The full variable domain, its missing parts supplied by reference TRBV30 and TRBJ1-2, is SQTIHQWPATLVQPVGSPLSLECTVEGTSNPNLYWYRQAAGRGLQLLFYSVGIGQISSEVPQNLSASRPQDRQFILSSKKLLLSDSGFYLCAWSRGNYGYTFGSGTRLTVV.

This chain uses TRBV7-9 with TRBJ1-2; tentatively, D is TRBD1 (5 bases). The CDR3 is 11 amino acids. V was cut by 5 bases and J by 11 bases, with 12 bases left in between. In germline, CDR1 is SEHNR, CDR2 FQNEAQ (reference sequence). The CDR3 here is CASSPQGTYTF. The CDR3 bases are TGTGCCAGCAGCCCCCAGGGCACGTACACCTTC.

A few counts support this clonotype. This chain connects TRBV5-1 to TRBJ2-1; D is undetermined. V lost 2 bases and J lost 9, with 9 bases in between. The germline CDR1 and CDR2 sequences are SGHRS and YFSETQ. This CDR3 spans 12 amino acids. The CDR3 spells CASSFGMSEQFF. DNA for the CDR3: TGCGCCAGCAGCTTTGGAATGAGTGAGCAGTTCTTC.